The sequence of this T cell receptor (beta chain) was determined in a study of blood T cell repertoires in COVID-19. Study context: Spain, Italy and the United States supplied samples that represented acute and convalescent COVID-19. Sample material is recorded as cDNA or gDNA derived from T cells, B-cell-depleted T cells, or PBMCs.

Per the study methods: By means of reference gene primer amplification, nucleated cell counts were estimated. Data came from immunoSEQ multiplex PCR; TCRdb stores just in-frame clones and leaves some out. V, J and clone size were drawn from that table, and D and trimming were deduced from the DNA. The sample has some 80,000 clones; around nine tenths are singletons. Germline V lookup: CDR1 SQVTM, CDR2 ANQGSEA. The junction had 4 bases not matched to a gene; V was cut back by 4 bases and J by 7 bases. This CDR3 region has 12 residues. The chain is built from TRBV29-1 and TRBJ1-5; 7 positions agree with TRBD1. Sequencing was carried out using peripheral blood. The sequence was collected from a man over 45 with active or convalescent COVID-19. The CDR3 spells CSVGQGGQPQHF. CDR3 in DNA: TGCAGCGTTGGACAGGGCGGGCAGCCCCAGCATTTT.